This T cell receptor (beta chain) originates from a study of blood T cell repertoires in COVID-19. The CDR3 runs to 15 residues. V was pared by 5 bases and J by 2 bases, with 16 bases between. In germline, CDR1 is SGHAT, CDR2 FQNNGV. The assay was immunoSEQ multiplex PCR, and TCRdb's table has in-frame clones only and misses some. Among roughly 66,000 clones listed, about 90% were seen once. The receptor was isolated from a human donor in a cohort sampled during active COVID-19. The rearrangement uses TRBV11-2 and TRBJ2-7; a weak D match, TRBD1 (5 bases). The sample comprised peripheral blood. For the CDR3, the DNA is TGTGCCAGCAGCCCCCTTACAGGTGTTGCCTACGAGCAGTACTTC. Translating gives CASSPLTGVAYEQYF. Combining the CDR3 with reference TRBV11-2 and TRBJ2-7 gives the whole variable domain EAGVAQSPRYKIIEKRQSVAFWCNPISGHATLYWYQQILGQGPKLLIQFQNNGVVDDSQLPKDRFSAERLKGVDSTLKIQPAKLEDSAVYLCASSPLTGVAYEQYFGPGTRLTVT.